Each of the 14 T cell receptor beta chains below was sequenced from the same sample in a study of metastatic and nonmetastatic thyroid tumors. With MiXCR, TCRdb reprocessed the PCR reads. Seen here are about 16,000 clones, roughly a third observed once, and the top ten hold roughly 7%. Every patient underwent thyroid surgery untreated. Sequenced input: tumor tissue. The receptors here all came from a female donor with papillary thyroid cancer or a benign thyroid nodule (not recorded which). Some clones in this sample may be carry-over from other donors' samples.

This clone was seen ten or more times. This sequence joins TRBV5-6 and TRBJ1-5; 11 nucleotides align to TRBD1. The CDR3 has 16 residues. Germline values: CDR1 SGHDT, CDR2 YYEEEE. V gave up 4 bases and J gave up 1 base; unmatched junction bases: 4. In nucleotides, the CDR3 is TGTGCCAGCAGCCGCGGGACAGGGGGAAGCAATCAGCCCCAGCATTTT. This codes for CASSRGTGGSNQPQHF.

This clone was recorded at least ten times. This chain joins TRBV30 and TRBJ2-3, with D perhaps matching TRBD2 (7 bases). V was cut by 3 bases and J by 5 bases, with 18 bases left in between. The CDR3 totals 15 residues. Germline assignment: CDR1 GTSNPN and CDR2 SVGIG (reference sequence). The CDR3 is CAWRMPGGRKDTQYF. Here the CDR3 DNA reads TGTGCCTGGAGAATGCCGGGGGGCCGTAAAGATACGCAGTATTTT.

By sample fraction, this clone is medium-sized. The chain is built from TRBV12-3 or TRBV12-4 and TRBJ1-6; TRBD1 might be the D (6 bases). Trimming shortened V by 6 bases and J by 10 bases, and 13 bases separated the two germline ends. The CDR3 has 13 amino acids. For the CDR3, the DNA is TGTGCCAGCAGCTCTGGGACACGCTCACCCCTCCACTTT. Translated, it gives CASSSGTRSPLHF.

This clone was seen at least ten times. The chain carries TRBV3-1 and TRBJ2-1, with 10 bases that match TRBD2. The CDR3 is 12 residues long. The trim removed 4 bases at V and 10 bases at J, leaving 1 base unmatched. Germline CDR1 is LGHDT and CDR2 is YNNKEL (reference sequence). CDR3 DNA: TGTGCCAGCAGCCGTAGCGGGGGGGAGCAGTTCTTC. As protein: CASSRSGGEQFF.

The chain combines TRBV18 with TRBJ2-3; TRBD1 might be the D (5 bases). The CDR3 spans 12 residues. V gave up 6 bases and J gave up 10 bases, with 14 bases separating them. Germline assignment: CDR1 KGHSH and CDR2 LQKENI. Here the CDR3 DNA reads TGTGCCAGCTCGGCCCAGGACAAGGCGCAGTATTTT. This codes for CASSAQDKAQYF.

By proportion, this clone is medium-sized. The CDR3 loop is CASRDRGPTNEKLFF. The CDR3 DNA follows: TGTGCCAGCCGGGACAGGGGACCAACTAATGAAAAACTGTTTTTT. The rearrangement joins TRBV19 to TRBJ1-4; the match to TRBD1 covers 10 bases. After removal of 9 bases from V and 0 bases from J, the junction contained 4 bases not matched to a gene. CDR3 size: 15 residues. CDR1 is LNHDA, CDR2 SQIVND, per germline (reference sequence).

By sample fraction, this clone is medium-sized. The chain links TRBV20-1 to TRBJ1-4, with D possibly being TRBD1 (6 bases). The germline gives CDR1 DFQATT, CDR2 SNEGSKA (reference sequence). The CDR3 extends over 12 amino acids. V was shortened by 6 bases and J by 4 bases, with 9 bases between the two germline ends. The CDR3 loop reads CSARDINEKLFF. Here the CDR3 DNA reads TGCAGTGCCCGGGACATTAATGAAAAACTGTTTTTT.

This chain links TRBV19 with TRBJ1-5, with no clear D. In germline, CDR1 is LNHDA, CDR2 SQIVND (reference sequence). V was trimmed by 0 bases and J by 7 bases, leaving 10 bases between them. This CDR3 region has 14 residues. DNA of the CDR3: TGTGCCAGTAGTATAGATGGATTTTGGCAGCCCCAGCATTTT. Translation: CASSIDGFWQPQHF.

This clone was observed a few times. This rearrangement joins TRBV6-1 to TRBJ1-1; the D is unclear. The CDR3 extends over 13 amino acids. Per germline, CDR1 MNHNS and CDR2 SASEGT. The germline V and J ends were trimmed by 7 bases and 4 bases, with 13 bases remaining between them. The CDR3 DNA follows: TGTGCCAGCAAGCGGGAATCGATCACTGAAGCTTTCTTT. Its translation: CASKRESITEAFF.

By share of the sample, this clone is medium-sized. This chain uses TRBV5-1 with TRBJ2-6; 8 positions agree with TRBD1. The CDR3 is made up of 16 amino acids. Germline CDR1 is SGHRS and CDR2 is YFSETQ. V lost 4 bases and J lost 2; bases outside the gene matches: 5. DNA for the CDR3: TGCGCCAGCAGCCCAGCAGGGGGCGCTGGGGCCAACGTCCTGACTTTC. It is translated as CASSPAGGAGANVLTF.

This clone turned up a few times. This rearrangement joins TRBV28 to TRBJ2-3; D tentatively reads TRBD1 or TRBD2 (5 bases each). The CDR3 loop spans 14 amino acids. Trimming left V 5 bases short and J 5 bases short, with 14 bases between. Germline V lookup: CDR1 MDHEN, CDR2 SYDVKM. The CDR3 nucleotides read TGTGCCAGCAGTCCGGGACCTCGCGGAGATACGCAGTATTTT. As protein: CASSPGPRGDTQYF.

In this sample, this clone is medium-sized. The V gene is TRBV20-1, the J gene TRBJ2-7; no definite D call. Per germline, CDR1 DFQATT and CDR2 SNEGSKA (reference sequence). The CDR3 is 14 amino acids. V lost 1 base to trimming and J lost 3 bases, with 13 bases between them. The CDR3 DNA reads as TGCAGTGCTAGAGCGGTTTTTACCGACTACGAGCAGTACTTC. Its translation: CSARAVFTDYEQYF.

The chain joins TRBV28 to TRBJ1-2; 8 nucleotides align to TRBD1. Per the germline V gene, CDR1 is MDHEN and CDR2 is SYDVKM. The junction had 7 bases not matched to a gene; V was cut back by 6 bases and J by 7 bases. The CDR3 is 13 amino acids. CDR3 region: CASSQGQGAGYTF. The CDR3 coding sequence is TGTGCCAGCAGCCAAGGACAGGGCGCTGGCTACACCTTC.

The chain employs TRBV11-2 and TRBJ2-2; TRBD2 aligns across 8 bases. CDR3 length: 17 amino acids. The junction had 7 bases not matched to a gene; V was cut back by 3 bases and J by 1 base. Germline V gene sequence: CDR1 SGHAT, CDR2 FQNNGV. The CDR3 sequence is CASSFPLAGRNTGELFF. As DNA, the CDR3 is TGTGCCAGCAGCTTCCCTTTAGCGGGACGGAACACCGGGGAGCTGTTTTTT. Together with reference TRBV11-2 and TRBJ2-2, the CDR3 gives the full variable domain: EAGVAQSPRYKIIEKRQSVAFWCNPISGHATLYWYQQILGQGPKLLIQFQNNGVVDDSQLPKDRFSAERLKGVDSTLKIQPAKLEDSAVYLCASSFPLAGRNTGELFFGEGSRLTVL.